This paragraph covers one T cell receptor (beta chain) sequence. The antigen remains undetermined. With a much larger clone just one base away, this may be a read error. Other DNA variants within this sample encode the same CDR3. The data were obtained in a study of shared clonotypes between healthy human individuals. Germline CDR1 reads SGHNT; CDR2 reads YENEEA. The CDR3 is made up of 12 amino acids. Trimming removed 3 bases from V and 3 bases from J, with 3 bases in between. Roughly 27,000 T cell genomes, or approximately 190 ng DNA, went into the sorted-subset replicate PCRs. Clones were sequenced by immunoSEQ multiplex PCR, and TCRdb holds only the in-frame ones, with some missing. Of about 2 million clones detected, over 85% appear once; the ten largest clones hold 0.1% to 0.15%. Study-wide findings and caveats: Limitation of the genetic and exposure-history diversity represented came from the few donors. Around 5% of naive CD4 clonotypes were shared across four donors. Lower generation probabilities were found for non-shared clonotypes than for those shared by all four donors.

The sample comprised naive CD4+ T cells sorted from blood. As for subset: CD45RA+ positively selected. This chain joins TRBV11-3 and TRBJ1-3; no reliable D call. The receptor's source is a man aged 18 to 30 in good health. The CDR3 sequence: CASSLDGNTIYF. The CDR3, as DNA: TGTGCCAGCAGCTTGGATGGAAACACCATATATTTT.